This T cell receptor beta chain stems from a study of CD8 T cells in Susac syndrome. CD8+ and CD4+ T cells taken from blood had their TCR beta sequenced. Relapsing-remitting disease, either stable or active, was present in the multiple sclerosis controls, who were treatment-naive patients. Negative magnetic isolation gave CD8+ and CD4+ cells; FACS enriched CD8+ TEMRA. Roughly 0.45 to 1 ug RNA was reverse transcribed with random hexamers. Multiplex PCR with immunoSEQ amplified the TCR beta CDR3 across 54 Vbeta and 13 Jbeta. TCRdb re-analysed the immunoSEQ multiplex PCR reads in MiXCR, keeping a single row per CDR3 protein. The sample includes about 66,000 distinct CDR3 sequences, 90% to 95% of them seen just once. The sequencing sample was made of CD8+ T cells from PBMCs. The receptor comes from a human donor with multiple sclerosis.

CDR3 amino acids: CSVKPGQGAHEQFF. The CDR3 DNA follows: TGCAGCGTTAAACCGGGACAGGGGGCTCATGAGCAGTTCTTC. The V call is TRBV29-1, the J call TRBJ2-1; TRBD1 matches 12 bases. Germline CDR1 and CDR2: SQVTM and ANQGSEA. V lost 5 bases and J lost 8; bases outside the gene matches: 7. This CDR3 spans 14 amino acids.